A selection of T cell receptor beta chains follows, all from one sample in a study of T cell responses to AZD1222 COVID-19 vaccine. The repertoire was sequenced with immunoSEQ multiplex PCR; TCRdb's copy has only in-frame clones and lacks some. Among under 150,000 clones, 92% were seen once, and the ten largest hold just over 3%. The specimen was peripheral blood, collected on day 0 of AZD1222 vaccination. The receptors here all came from an adult in good health. CDR3s include the opening cysteine and the closing phenylalanine or tryptophan. A D gene is named only where the DNA matches it firmly. Size tells how often a clone was seen (once, few, many) or the class of an expanded clone, and some rows leave it out.

size	V	J	D	CDR3	DNA
NA	TRBV3-1/TRBV3-2	TRBJ1-1	NA	CASSQDLTNWAFF	TGTGCCAGCAGCCAAGATCTGACCAACTGGGCTTTCTTT
NA	TRBV28	TRBJ2-3	NA	CASSPEQGFTDTQYF	TGTGCCAGCAGTCCAGAACAGGGATTCACAGATACGCAGTATTTT
NA	TRBV12-3/TRBV12-4	TRBJ2-7	NA	CASSFSRAGEQYF	TGTGCCAGCAGTTTTTCCAGGGCGGGCGAGCAGTACTTC
NA	TRBV6-7	TRBJ2-7	NA	CASSPDGSSYEQYF	TGTGCCAGCAGTCCGGACGGGAGCTCCTACGAGCAGTACTTC
NA	TRBV5-4	TRBJ1-2	NA	CASSGGDGGSHVYTF	TGTGCCAGCAGCGGGGGCGACGGCGGGAGTCACGTCTACACCTTC
once	TRBV9	TRBJ1-1	TRBD1	CASSVGQGGTEAFF	TGTGCCAGCAGCGTTGGACAGGGTGGCACTGAAGCTTTCTTT
NA	TRBV2	TRBJ2-2	TRBD2	CASTPLAGGLGELFF	TGTGCCAGCACCCCACTAGCGGGAGGGTTAGGGGAGCTGTTTTTT
NA	TRBV6-5	TRBJ1-2	TRBD1	CASSRTGEANYGYTF	TGTGCCAGCAGTAGGACAGGCGAGGCTAACTATGGCTACACCTTC
once	TRBV5-5	TRBJ2-1	NA	CASSLGTGSYNEQFF	TGTGCCAGCAGCTTGGGGACGGGTTCCTACAATGAGCAGTTCTTC
NA	TRBV6-1	TRBJ1-1	TRBD1	CASSEVPGQGPFF	TGTGCCAGCAGTGAAGTTCCGGGACAGGGGCCTTTCTTT
NA	TRBV5-1	TRBJ1-4	NA	CASSLETTATNEKLFF	TGCGCCAGCAGCTTGGAAACTACAGCAACTAATGAAAAACTGTTTTTT
NA	TRBV6-5	TRBJ2-7	NA	CASSPLVVGEQYF	TGTGCCAGCAGCCCCCTTGTTGTCGGTGAGCAGTACTTC
NA	TRBV5-6	TRBJ1-1	TRBD1	CASSWTGAEAFF	TGTGCCAGCAGCTGGACAGGGGCTGAAGCTTTCTTT
NA	TRBV7-9	TRBJ2-1	TRBD2	CASSPQSGSAYNEQFF	TGTGCCAGCAGCCCACAGAGCGGGAGCGCCTACAATGAGCAGTTCTTC
once	TRBV6-6	TRBJ2-7	TRBD2	CASSRPGTSGGGEGEQYF	TGTGCCAGCAGTCGTCCCGGGACTAGCGGGGGCGGTGAGGGGGAGCAGTACTTC
NA	TRBV28	TRBJ2-1	TRBD2	CASSYLAGGNEQFF	TGTGCCAGCAGTTATCTAGCGGGAGGGAATGAGCAGTTCTTC
NA	TRBV30	TRBJ1-1	NA	CACSKAENTEAFF	TGTGCCTGCTCGAAGGCAGAGAACACTGAAGCTTTCTTT
few	TRBV5-1	TRBJ2-1	TRBD2	CASSPRTLAGEQFF	TGCGCCAGCAGTCCCCGAACCCTAGCGGGTGAGCAGTTCTTC
NA	TRBV15	TRBJ2-2	NA	CATSRDPEAGELFF	TGTGCCACCAGCAGAGATCCGGAGGCCGGGGAGCTGTTTTTT
NA	TRBV6-5	TRBJ1-1	NA	CASKFRNTEAFF	TGTGCCAGCAAGTTCAGGAACACTGAAGCTTTCTTT
NA	TRBV4-1	TRBJ2-1	TRBD2	CASSHLGLRGKKSSYNEQFF	TGCGCCAGCAGCCACCTGGGACTAAGGGGCAAGAAGAGCTCCTACAATGAGCAGTTCTTC
once	TRBV7-9	TRBJ1-5	TRBD1	CASSLTGGAEGNQPQHF	TGTGCCAGCAGCTTGACAGGGGGCGCGGAAGGCAATCAGCCCCAGCATTTT
NA	TRBV20-1	TRBJ1-1	NA	CSARSQVAFF	TGCAGTGCTAGGTCGCAGGTAGCTTTCTTT